The present T cell receptor (beta chain) was sequenced within a study of cytomegalovirus exposure and HLA in healthy donors. Germline values: CDR1 SEHNR, CDR2 FQNEAQ (reference sequence). The CDR3 is made up of 14 amino acids. Trimming removed 3 bases at V and 5 bases at J, with 10 bases between. The PCR had 60 Vbeta and 13 Jbeta primers. Clones were sequenced by immunoSEQ multiplex PCR, and TCRdb holds only the in-frame ones, with some missing. The sample holds 40,000 to 45,000 clones, 51% seen once. The receptor's source is a man aged 60-69 years in good health and CMV-seronegative. J is TRBJ1-4 and V is TRBV7-9, with D perhaps matching TRBD1 (5 bases). The material sequenced was PBMCs. As DNA, the CDR3 is TGTGCCAGCAGCTTGATGACAGTCAATGAAAAACTGTTTTTT. It translates to CASSLMTVNEKLFF.